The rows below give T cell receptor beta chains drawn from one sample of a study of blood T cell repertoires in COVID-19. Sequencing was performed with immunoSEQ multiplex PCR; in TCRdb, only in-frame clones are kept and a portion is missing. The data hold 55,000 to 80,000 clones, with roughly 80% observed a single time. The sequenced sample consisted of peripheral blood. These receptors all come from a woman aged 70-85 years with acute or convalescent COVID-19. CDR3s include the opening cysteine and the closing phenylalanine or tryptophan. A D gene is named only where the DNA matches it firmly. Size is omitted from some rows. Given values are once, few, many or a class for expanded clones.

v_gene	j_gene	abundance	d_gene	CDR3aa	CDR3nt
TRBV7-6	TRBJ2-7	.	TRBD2	CASSPSSFAGENEQYF	TGTGCCAGCAGCCCCAGCTCGTTCGCGGGAGAGAACGAGCAGTACTTC
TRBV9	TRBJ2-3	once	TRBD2	CASSATGGWGTDTQYF	TGTGCCAGCAGCGCTACGGGGGGATGGGGCACAGATACGCAGTATTTT
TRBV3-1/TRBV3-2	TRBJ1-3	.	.	CASSQEPPQQSSGNTIYF	TGTGCCAGCAGCCAAGAACCACCACAGCAAAGCTCTGGAAACACCATATATTTT
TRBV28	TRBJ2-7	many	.	CASSLVQGAHEQYF	TGTGCCAGCAGTTTAGTACAGGGCGCCCACGAGCAGTACTTC
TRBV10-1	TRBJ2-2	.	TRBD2	CATQAGAHTGELFF	TGCGCCACCCAAGCGGGAGCCCACACCGGGGAGCTGTTTTTT
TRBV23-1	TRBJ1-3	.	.	CASSHLPKSGTRVGSGNTIYF	TGCGCCAGCAGTCATCTCCCTAAATCCGGGACTAGAGTGGGCTCTGGAAACACCATATATTTT
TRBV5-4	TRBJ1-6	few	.	CASSSGGTLNSPLHF	TGTGCCAGCAGCAGCGGGGGGACCCTAAATTCACCCCTCCACTTT
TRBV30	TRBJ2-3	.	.	CAWSQQGLITDTQYF	TGTGCCTGGAGCCAACAGGGATTAATCACAGATACGCAGTATTTT
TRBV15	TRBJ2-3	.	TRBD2	CATSTARGGRPDTQYF	TGTGCCACCAGCACGGCCCGGGGGGGCCGGCCAGATACGCAGTATTTT
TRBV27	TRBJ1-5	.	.	CASKLKGDLGRVNQPQHF	TGTGCCAGCAAATTGAAGGGGGATCTTGGTCGGGTCAATCAGCCCCAGCATTTT
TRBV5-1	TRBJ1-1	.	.	CASSLAPGMNTEAFF	TGCGCCAGCAGCTTGGCACCGGGGATGAACACTGAAGCTTTCTTT
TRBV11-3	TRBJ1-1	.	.	CASSFLSQTEAFF	TGTGCCAGCAGCTTCCTGAGCCAAACTGAAGCTTTCTTT
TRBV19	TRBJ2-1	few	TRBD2	CVKTSGRAGVNEQFF	TGTGTCAAGACTAGCGGGAGGGCCGGGGTCAATGAGCAGTTCTTC
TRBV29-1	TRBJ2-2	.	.	CSGTVRPANTGELFF	TGCAGCGGCACAGTACGGCCCGCGAACACCGGGGAGCTGTTTTTT
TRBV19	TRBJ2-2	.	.	CASLAGQGTHLNTGELFF	TGTGCCAGTCTCGCTGGGCAGGGAACTCACCTAAACACCGGGGAGCTGTTTTTT
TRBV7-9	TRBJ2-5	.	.	CASSSDGRAGETQYF	TGTGCCAGCAGCTCAGATGGAAGGGCGGGGGAGACCCAGTACTTC